This T cell receptor (beta chain) was documented in a study of control samples from healthy donors and cancer patients. CDR3 length equals 14 residues. CDR1 and CDR2 (germline): ENHRY, SYGVKD. J lost 2 bases, V lost 6 bases, and 3 bases had no gene match. Profiled with immunoSEQ multiplex PCR; TCRdb holds only in-frame clones, not every one. This table holds under 130,000 clones, about four fifths found once. The sequencing sample was made of blood. The sequence derives from a woman aged 50 to 60 in good health. This chain joins TRBV10-3 and TRBJ1-3, with TRBD1 matching 8 bases. As DNA, the CDR3 is TGTGCCATCAGGGACAGGGACACTGGAAACACCATATATTTT. Its translation: CAIRDRDTGNTIYF.